This T cell receptor (beta chain) was found in a study of post-analysis software for immune sequencing data (dated by TCRdb to between 2015 and 2016). Regarding the complete study: Recorded disease courses included relapsing-remitting, secondary progressive and progressive-relapsing multiple sclerosis, with some patients lacking subtype annotation. The patient repertoires were set against 10 or so previously published healthy control repertoires from donors whose ages ranged from roughly 6 to 26 years. A subset of samples was prepared in parallel using single-end sample barcoding, then pooled and co-amplified after Illumina adapter ligation. Beyond this particular receptor, the publication reports: Significantly higher frequencies in patients than in controls were found for roughly 5 TRBV segments, including TRBV5-6, TRBV5-1 and TRBV20-1. The control group was slightly older than the multiple sclerosis patient group. Strong co-clustering of samples prepared in the same batch was shown by direct clustering with F measure, prompting a batch-effect correction. Compared with controls, multiple sclerosis patients had significantly lower normalized Chao1 diversity, a finding suggesting substantial peripheral T-cell clonal expansion.

To demonstrate the VDJtools post-analysis software, TCR beta repertoires were profiled from the peripheral blood of roughly 14 young patients with multiple sclerosis. The patients with multiple sclerosis were children and adolescents between about 6 and 16 years of age. The library relied on PCR. The sequencing machine was an Illumina HiSeq 2500. Unique molecular identifiers were incorporated into TCR beta cDNA libraries to reduce PCR and sequencing biases. Roughly 500,000 cDNA molecules were obtained for every 1 to 10 million input T cells, so each molecule roughly corresponded to one T cell. The same protocol used for the earlier healthy control dataset was applied to prepare and sequence the patient libraries. Within a given batch, samples were prepared together, multiplexed and sequenced on the same HiSeq lane. As for the original processing: Raw barcoded reads were processed with MIGEC, discarding single-read molecular identifier groups before consensus assembly and CDR3 extraction. Clonotype tables were post-analysed with VDJtools, normalizing diversity by down-sampling all datasets to the smallest sample size. In repertoire overlap clustering, CDR3 amino acid sequences, but not nucleotide sequences, were matched to correct batch-related cross-sample contamination. TCRdb reprocessed the public reads (quality trimming at Q25 with fastp, clone calling with MiXCR) and kept in-frame beta chains. When rows share a CDR3 protein, they turn into one entry using the most common DNA and genes. These V and J calls derive from TCRdb rather than the authors' analysis. This sample has roughly 800,000 distinct CDR3 sequences in its table, and around 46% of those were observed once. The ten largest clonotypes hold roughly 5% of the sample.

The CDR3 runs 13 amino acids, cysteine and phenylalanine included. This entry keeps only the CDR3 DNA: 39 bases, framed from base 1. V is pared back by 4 bases and J by 6 bases, with 12 bases lying between the germline termini. Taken from the germline V gene, the CDR1 and CDR2 loops are MGHDK and SYGVNS. To note about this clonotype: Its recognized antigen is unknown. The input lacks base qualities; no much larger clone sits a single base away.

This TCR was sampled from a girl aged 10-17 years with multiple sclerosis. The material sequenced was blood. The chain joins TRBV25-1 to TRBJ1-2; a tentative D call is TRBD1 (6 bases match). The nucleotides read TGTGCCAGCAGTGGGGACCCAGGGGATGGCTACACCTTC. It specifies CASSGDPGDGYTF.